This is a list of T cell receptor beta chains from one sample in a study of CXCR3-negative and CXCR3-positive naive CD8 T cells. TCRdb re-called the 5' RACE reads; one entry per CDR3 protein, DNA not given. There are just under 45,000 distinct CDR3 sequences in the sample, with roughly 14% held by the top ten. Sequenced sample: memory CD8+ T cells from blood. Receptor source: a human donor in good health. Some clones in this sample may be carry-over from other donors' samples. Both conserved end residues are part of each CDR3.

TRBJ1-5,TRBV15,CATSETGGGNQPQHF
TRBJ2-1,TRBV10-3,CAISESTNEQFF
TRBJ2-5,TRBV11-2,CASSQITDGAQETQYF
TRBJ1-5,TRBV19,CASSLREVGNQPQHF
TRBJ1-2,TRBV12-3/TRBV12-4,CASSQGPGYTF
TRBJ2-7,TRBV9,CASSVVQGARRYEQYF
TRBJ2-7,TRBV7-7,CASSCRANQSYEQYF
TRBJ2-5,TRBV29-1,CSVDDLAGSGETQYF
TRBJ2-3,TRBV9,CASSVSGITSTDTQYF
TRBJ2-7,TRBV28,CASSPWTGISSYEQYF
TRBJ1-1,TRBV7-9,CASSPPGATEAFF